These T cell receptor beta chains were read from a single sample in a study of PD-1 blockade in mismatch repair-deficient tumors. Repertoires were generated with immunoSEQ multiplex PCR, while TCRdb's copy carries only in-frame clones and drops some. The sample includes some 66,000 clones, 88% of them seen just once. The sequences come from peripheral blood, collected 52 weeks after starting pembrolizumab. The origin of the receptors is an adult with mismatch repair-deficient cancer. Each CDR3 is given with its conserved first and last residue. The order of the fields is V gene, D gene, J gene, clone size, CDR3 DNA, CDR3 protein. A D gene is named only where the DNA matches it firmly. Only part of the rows carry a size: once, few, many, or a class if the clone is expanded.

v_gene: TRBV5-6
d_gene: -
j_gene: TRBJ2-4
abundance: -
CDR3nt: TGTGCCAGCAGCTTACTAGGGGAAGGCGAAAACATTCAGTACTTC
CDR3aa: CASSLLGEGENIQYF

v_gene: TRBV4-2
d_gene: -
j_gene: TRBJ2-2
abundance: once
CDR3nt: TGTGCCAGCAGCCAAGAGTACCCCACCGGGGAGCTGTTTTTT
CDR3aa: CASSQEYPTGELFF

v_gene: TRBV7-2
d_gene: -
j_gene: TRBJ2-7
abundance: -
CDR3nt: TGTGCCAGCAGCTTAGGTCCCTCCTACGAGCAGTACTTC
CDR3aa: CASSLGPSYEQYF

v_gene: TRBV29-1
d_gene: -
j_gene: TRBJ2-6
abundance: -
CDR3nt: TGCAGCGTTGAAGATCTAATCGGAACAGGGTCTGGGGCCAACGTCCTGACTTTC
CDR3aa: CSVEDLIGTGSGANVLTF

v_gene: TRBV13
d_gene: -
j_gene: TRBJ2-7
abundance: -
CDR3nt: TGTGCCAGCAGCTTATACCAGGCTGCCTCCTACGAGCAGTACTTC
CDR3aa: CASSLYQAASYEQYF

v_gene: TRBV27
d_gene: -
j_gene: TRBJ2-7
abundance: -
CDR3nt: TGTGCCAGCAGTTCTGACCGCTACGAGCAGTACTTC
CDR3aa: CASSSDRYEQYF

v_gene: TRBV18
d_gene: -
j_gene: TRBJ2-5
abundance: -
CDR3nt: TGTGCCAGCTCAGGAACGAGCCAAGAGACCCAGTACTTC
CDR3aa: CASSGTSQETQYF

v_gene: TRBV10-2
d_gene: -
j_gene: TRBJ2-2
abundance: -
CDR3nt: TGCGCCAGCAGTGATTCTCTAGGTGGGAGGTTCGGGGAGCTGTTTTTT
CDR3aa: CASSDSLGGRFGELFF

v_gene: TRBV11-3
d_gene: TRBD2
j_gene: TRBJ2-1
abundance: -
CDR3nt: TGTGCCAGCAGCTTAGAAACGGGACTAGCGGATTACAATGAGCAGTTCTTC
CDR3aa: CASSLETGLADYNEQFF

v_gene: TRBV6-5
d_gene: -
j_gene: TRBJ2-5
abundance: -
CDR3nt: TGTGCCAGCAGTTACTCGACAGAAGAGACCCAGTACTTC
CDR3aa: CASSYSTEETQYF

v_gene: TRBV27
d_gene: -
j_gene: TRBJ2-1
abundance: -
CDR3nt: TGTGCCAGCAGTTTATCCAGCATTCATGAGCAGTTCTTC
CDR3aa: CASSLSSIHEQFF

v_gene: TRBV7-9
d_gene: -
j_gene: TRBJ2-7
abundance: -
CDR3nt: TGTGCCAGCAGCTCCAGGGGGGGGCCCCCCTACGAGCAGTACTTC
CDR3aa: CASSSRGGPPYEQYF

v_gene: TRBV4-1
d_gene: TRBD1
j_gene: TRBJ2-7
abundance: -
CDR3nt: TGCGCCAGCAGTCGACAGGGGGAGGCCTACGAGCAGTACTTC
CDR3aa: CASSRQGEAYEQYF

v_gene: TRBV5-8
d_gene: -
j_gene: TRBJ1-1
abundance: -
CDR3nt: TGTGCCAGCAAAAATCCTGGGATGAACACTGAAGCTTTCTTT
CDR3aa: CASKNPGMNTEAFF

v_gene: TRBV15
d_gene: -
j_gene: TRBJ1-5
abundance: -
CDR3nt: TGTGCCACCAGCAGAGACCTGGACAGCTCACTCAATCAGCCCCAGCATTTT
CDR3aa: CATSRDLDSSLNQPQHF

v_gene: TRBV7-8
d_gene: TRBD1
j_gene: TRBJ1-2
abundance: -
CDR3nt: TGTGCCAGCAGCTTAGAGGGGACAGCCTATGGCTACACCTTC
CDR3aa: CASSLEGTAYGYTF

v_gene: TRBV19
d_gene: TRBD1
j_gene: TRBJ1-5
abundance: -
CDR3nt: TGTGCCAGTAGTATTAACAGGGGTAGCAATCAGCCCCAGCATTTT
CDR3aa: CASSINRGSNQPQHF

v_gene: TRBV25-1
d_gene: -
j_gene: TRBJ1-2
abundance: -
CDR3nt: TGTGCCAGCAGTGACGACAGCTATGGCTACACCTTC
CDR3aa: CASSDDSYGYTF

v_gene: TRBV11-3
d_gene: -
j_gene: TRBJ1-1
abundance: -
CDR3nt: TGTGCCAGCAGCTTCCTTTGGAACACTGAAGCTTTCTTT
CDR3aa: CASSFLWNTEAFF

v_gene: TRBV19
d_gene: -
j_gene: TRBJ2-5
abundance: -
CDR3nt: TGTGCCAGTAGTATCTCTCTCCAGTACCAAGAGACCCAGTACTTC
CDR3aa: CASSISLQYQETQYF

v_gene: TRBV7-9
d_gene: TRBD1
j_gene: TRBJ1-1
abundance: few
CDR3nt: TGTGCCAGCAGCCCTGGGACAGGTCTGAGCACTGAAGCTTTCTTT
CDR3aa: CASSPGTGLSTEAFF

v_gene: TRBV27
d_gene: -
j_gene: TRBJ1-1
abundance: -
CDR3nt: TGTGCCAGCAGTTACCGGGGTCCGGGAGGGGGAGCTTTCTTT
CDR3aa: CASSYRGPGGGAFF

v_gene: TRBV7-8
d_gene: -
j_gene: TRBJ2-1
abundance: -
CDR3nt: TGTGCCAGCAGCTTATATCCAGCCACGGGAGACAGGCTGAACAATGAGCAGTTCTTC
CDR3aa: CASSLYPATGDRLNNEQFF

v_gene: TRBV27
d_gene: TRBD2
j_gene: TRBJ2-7
abundance: -
CDR3nt: TGTGCCAGCAGTTTAAGAGCGGGAGGTCTAGTTTACGAGCAGTACTTC
CDR3aa: CASSLRAGGLVYEQYF

v_gene: TRBV5-4
d_gene: TRBD1
j_gene: TRBJ2-2
abundance: -
CDR3nt: TGTGCCAGCAGCTCGACAGGGGGCTCGGGCGGGGAGCTGTTTTTT
CDR3aa: CASSSTGGSGGELFF

v_gene: TRBV6-1
d_gene: -
j_gene: TRBJ1-1
abundance: -
CDR3nt: TGTGCCAGCAGCTACAGGAGGAACACTGAAGCTTTCTTT
CDR3aa: CASSYRRNTEAFF

v_gene: TRBV6-5
d_gene: -
j_gene: TRBJ2-2
abundance: -
CDR3nt: TGTGCCAGCACAGGGACCTACACCGGGGAGCTGTTTTTT
CDR3aa: CASTGTYTGELFF

v_gene: TRBV28
d_gene: TRBD2
j_gene: TRBJ2-7
abundance: -
CDR3nt: TGTGCCAGCAGTTCCAAACTAGCGGGAGCGTACGAGCAGTACTTC
CDR3aa: CASSSKLAGAYEQYF

v_gene: TRBV28
d_gene: -
j_gene: TRBJ2-1
abundance: -
CDR3nt: TGTGCCAGCAGTCGAATGGGAGTAACTTACAATGAGCAGTTCTTC
CDR3aa: CASSRMGVTYNEQFF

v_gene: TRBV11-1
d_gene: -
j_gene: TRBJ2-7
abundance: -
CDR3nt: TGTGCCAGCAGCTTAGGGGGACTTCTACTGGAGGCATACGAGCAGTACTTC
CDR3aa: CASSLGGLLLEAYEQYF

v_gene: TRBV18
d_gene: TRBD1
j_gene: TRBJ1-1
abundance: -
CDR3nt: TGTGCCAGCTCACCGGACAGGGGGTCCACTGAAGCTTTCTTT
CDR3aa: CASSPDRGSTEAFF

v_gene: TRBV27
d_gene: -
j_gene: TRBJ2-5
abundance: -
CDR3nt: TGTGCCAGCAGTTTAGACACGACCGGGGCTGAAGAGACCCAGTACTTC
CDR3aa: CASSLDTTGAEETQYF

v_gene: TRBV5-1
d_gene: TRBD2
j_gene: TRBJ2-7
abundance: -
CDR3nt: TGCGCCAGCAGCTTGGCCGGGACTACCTACGAGCAGTACTTC
CDR3aa: CASSLAGTTYEQYF

v_gene: TRBV28
d_gene: -
j_gene: TRBJ1-2
abundance: few
CDR3nt: TGTGCCAGCAGTTCCTACGAGGGCTACACCTTC
CDR3aa: CASSSYEGYTF